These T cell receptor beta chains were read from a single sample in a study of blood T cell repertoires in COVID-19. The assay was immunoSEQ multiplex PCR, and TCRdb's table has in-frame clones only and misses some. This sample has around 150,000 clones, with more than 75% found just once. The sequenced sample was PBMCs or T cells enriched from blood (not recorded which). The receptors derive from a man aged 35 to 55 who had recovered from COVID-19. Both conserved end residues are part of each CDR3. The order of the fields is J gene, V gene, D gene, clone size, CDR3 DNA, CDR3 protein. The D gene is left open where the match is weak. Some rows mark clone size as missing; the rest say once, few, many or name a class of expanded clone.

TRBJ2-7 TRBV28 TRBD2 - TGTGCCAGCAGTCGCCCCAGTACGGGACTAGCGGCAGGGGAGCAGTACTTC CASSRPSTGLAAGEQYF
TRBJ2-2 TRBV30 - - TGTGCCTGGGCTCGAACAGACACCGGGGAGCTGTTTTTT CAWARTDTGELFF
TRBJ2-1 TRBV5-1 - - TGCGCCAGCAGCTTGGAGAGCTCCTACAATGAGCAGTTCTTC CASSLESSYNEQFF
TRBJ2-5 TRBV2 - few TGTGCCAGCAGTGGCCAGGCGGAGGCCCAGTACTTC CASSGQAEAQYF
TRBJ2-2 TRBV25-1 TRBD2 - TGTGCCAGCAGTGAATTCGCGGGGGGGCCGGGCACCGGGGAGCTGTTTTTT CASSEFAGGPGTGELFF
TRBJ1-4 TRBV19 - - TGTGCCAGTAGTGAAGAACAGGGTTACGTTGAAAAACTGTTTTTT CASSEEQGYVEKLFF
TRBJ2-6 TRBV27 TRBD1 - TGTGCCAGCAGTTTAATCGGACAGGGGGCCTTAGGGGCCAACGTCCTGACTTTC CASSLIGQGALGANVLTF
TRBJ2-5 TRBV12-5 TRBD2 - TGTGCTAGTGGTTTGGACCTTCGGGGGGGCCAAGGGACCCAGTACTTC CASGLDLRGGQGTQYF
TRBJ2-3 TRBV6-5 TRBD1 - TGTGCCAGCAGTCGGGGACAGGGCGCAGATACGCAGTATTTT CASSRGQGADTQYF
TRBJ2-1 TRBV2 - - TGTGCCAGTGGGGCGGCAGGGGCAACGTATGAGCAGTTCTTC CASGAAGATYEQFF
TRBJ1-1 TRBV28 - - TGTGCCAGCAGTGTTACGGCGGGGGGCCCAGGTAGTTACACTGAAGCTTTCTTT CASSVTAGGPGSYTEAFF
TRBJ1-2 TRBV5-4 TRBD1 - TGTGCCAGCAGCCCCCGGACAGGGGAGTCTCGAGGCTACACCTTC CASSPRTGESRGYTF
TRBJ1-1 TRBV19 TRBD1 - TGTGCCAGTAGGCTGGACAGGGAGGCTGAAGCTTTCTTT CASRLDREAEAFF
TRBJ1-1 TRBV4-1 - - TGCGCCAGCAGCCAAGAGACGGGGAACACTGAAGCTTTCTTT CASSQETGNTEAFF
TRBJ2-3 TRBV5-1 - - TGCGCCAGCGCCCCAATCCCGACAGTGGCCGGTACAGATACGCAGTATTTT CASAPIPTVAGTDTQYF
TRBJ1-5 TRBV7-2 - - TGTGCCAGCAGCTTTGGGAGACGGAATCAGCCCCAGCATTTT CASSFGRRNQPQHF
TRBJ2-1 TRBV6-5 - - TGTGCCAGCAGTTACGGGCAGCACAATGAGCAGTTCTTC CASSYGQHNEQFF
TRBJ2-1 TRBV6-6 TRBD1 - TGTGCCAGCAGGCAGGACAGGGCAGGAAACAATGAGCAGTTCTTC CASRQDRAGNNEQFF